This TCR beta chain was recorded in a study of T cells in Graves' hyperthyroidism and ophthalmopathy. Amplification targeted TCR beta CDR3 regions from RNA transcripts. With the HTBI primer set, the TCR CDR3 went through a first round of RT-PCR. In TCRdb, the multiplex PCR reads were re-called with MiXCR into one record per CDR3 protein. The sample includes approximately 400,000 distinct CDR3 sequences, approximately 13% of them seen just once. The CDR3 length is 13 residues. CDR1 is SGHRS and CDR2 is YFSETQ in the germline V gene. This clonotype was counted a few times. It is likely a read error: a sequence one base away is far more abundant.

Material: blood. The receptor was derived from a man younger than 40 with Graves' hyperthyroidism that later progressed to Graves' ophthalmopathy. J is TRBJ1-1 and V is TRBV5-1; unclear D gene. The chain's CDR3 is CAGSPGGNTEAFF. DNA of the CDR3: TGCGCCGGCAGCCCGGGTGGGAACACTGAAGCTTTCTTT.